The rows below give T cell receptor beta chains drawn from one sample of a study of blood T cells in healthy people across ages. MiXCR was run by TCRdb on the 5' RACE reads, yielding one entry per CDR3 protein. The data show approximately 940,000 distinct CDR3 sequences, with about 48% seen just once and roughly 13% held by the top ten. Sequenced material: blood. Source of these receptors: a man aged 25-45 years in good health. The CDR3 runs from the conserved cysteine through the conserved F or W. The D gene is left open where the match is weak. Some rows have no size entry. The others give once, few or many, or a class for an expanded clone.

size,length,V,D,J,CDR3,DNA
NA,14,TRBV5-1,NA,TRBJ2-5,CASSSAGFQETQYF,TGCGCCAGCAGCTCGGCAGGTTTTCAAGAGACCCAGTACTTC
NA,16,TRBV5-1,NA,TRBJ2-1,CASSGDLFSSYNEQFF,TGCGCCAGCAGCGGCGATCTATTTAGCTCCTACAATGAGCAGTTCTTC
NA,14,TRBV6-6,NA,TRBJ2-1,CASSKGEAYNEQFF,TGTGCCAGCAGTAAGGGGGAGGCCTACAATGAGCAGTTCTTC
few,15,TRBV5-1,NA,TRBJ2-3,CASSSWGDPTDTQYF,TGCGCCAGCAGCTCGTGGGGGGACCCCACAGATACGCAGTATTTT
NA,15,TRBV25-1,NA,TRBJ2-3,CASSESGQSTDTQYF,TGTGCCAGCAGTGAATCCGGACAAAGCACAGATACGCAGTATTTT
NA,14,TRBV9,TRBD2,TRBJ2-1,CASSETSGYNEQFF,TGTGCCAGCAGCGAGACTAGCGGTTACAATGAGCAGTTCTTC
few,15,TRBV7-2,TRBD1,TRBJ2-1,CASSFTGGANNEQFF,TGTGCCAGCAGCTTTACAGGGGGCGCGAACAATGAGCAGTTCTTC
NA,14,TRBV27,NA,TRBJ1-2,CASSFGTPGSGYTF,TGTGCCAGCAGTTTCGGGACCCCCGGGTCTGGCTACACCTTC
NA,11,TRBV20-1,NA,TRBJ2-5,CSATDNNEQYF,TGCAGTGCAACCGACAACAATGAGCAGTACTTC
NA,15,TRBV6-1,NA,TRBJ2-6,CASSEAGAGANVLTF,TGTGCCAGCAGTGAAGCAGGGGCTGGGGCCAACGTCCTGACTTTC
NA,13,TRBV20-1,NA,TRBJ1-5,CSASGQGDQPQHF,TGCAGTGCTAGCGGGCAGGGCGATCAGCCCCAGCATTTT
NA,15,TRBV20-1,TRBD1,TRBJ2-1,CSAGNDREGYNEQFF,TGCAGTGCTGGGAACGACAGGGAAGGGTACAATGAGCAGTTCTTC
NA,20,TRBV7-2,TRBD1,TRBJ2-4,CASSLSPGTGGAKAKNSQYF,TGTGCCAGCAGCTTAAGCCCCGGGACAGGGGGTGCGAAAGCCAAAAACAGTCAGTACTTC
NA,14,TRBV3-1,TRBD1,TRBJ2-7,CASSPRDRDDEQYF,TGTGCCAGCAGCCCCCGGGACAGGGATGACGAGCAGTACTTC
NA,13,TRBV10-3,NA,TRBJ2-7,CTISERQTYEQYF,TGTACCATCAGTGAACGACAGACCTACGAGCAGTACTTC
NA,17,TRBV5-1,NA,TRBJ1-2,CASSLDAAGGPHYGYTF,TGCGCCAGCAGCTTGGATGCGGCGGGAGGGCCACACTATGGCTACACCTTC
NA,12,TRBV20-1,TRBD1,TRBJ2-7,CSAKGQGYEQYF,TGCAGTGCTAAAGGACAGGGCTACGAGCAGTACTTC
NA,13,TRBV20-1,NA,TRBJ2-5,CSARDSLRETQYF,TGCAGTGCTAGAGACTCTCTAAGGGAGACCCAGTACTTC
NA,14,TRBV11-1,TRBD1,TRBJ1-6,CASSLRTGASPLHF,TGTGCCAGCAGCCTGAGGACAGGGGCTTCACCCCTCCACTTT
NA,11,TRBV12-3/TRBV12-4,NA,TRBJ1-1,CASSLSGPAFF,TGTGCCAGCAGTTTGTCCGGACCGGCTTTCTTT
NA,15,TRBV30,NA,TRBJ2-6,CAWSVLGPGANVLTF,TGTGCCTGGAGTGTACTAGGGCCTGGGGCCAACGTCCTGACTTTC
NA,14,TRBV5-1,TRBD1,TRBJ2-7,CASRTQGGSYEQYF,TGCGCCAGCAGGACACAGGGGGGCAGTTATGAGCAGTACTTC
few,11,TRBV20-1,NA,TRBJ2-3,CSEKGLDTQYF,TGCAGTGAGAAGGGGCTAGATACGCAGTATTTT
NA,15,TRBV27,TRBD1,TRBJ2-7,CASSPETDRGHEQYF,TGTGCCAGCAGTCCCGAGACGGACAGGGGACACGAGCAGTACTTC
few,14,TRBV7-2,NA,TRBJ2-1,CASSPVTVYNEQFF,TGTGCCAGCAGCCCAGTTACGGTTTACAATGAGCAGTTCTTC